The 4 T cell receptor beta chains below were found in one sample sequenced in a study of cytotoxic CD8 clonotypes in ibrutinib-treated CLL. Libraries were prepared by immunoSEQ multiplex PCR; TCRdb keeps only in-frame clonotypes and omits some of them. The sample gives tens of thousands of clones, about 82% of which show up once; about 5.8% is in the top ten. The input for sequencing was PBMCs, taken before ibrutinib treatment. Every receptor here comes from a human donor with chronic lymphocytic leukemia.

The V and J genes are TRBV21-1 and TRBJ2-7; TRBD2 reflects the table's D call only, with no check against the DNA. TRBV21-1 is a pseudogene. The CDR3 is 16 residues long. The CDR3 region is CASSPFIASGTYEQYF. The CDR3 DNA reads as TGTGCCAGCAGCCCCTTCATCGCTAGCGGTACCTACGAGCAGTACTTC.

The chain joins TRBV28 to TRBJ2-3; perhaps D is TRBD1 or TRBD2 (5 bases each). In germline, CDR1 is MDHEN, CDR2 SYDVKM. V was trimmed by 6 bases and J by 8 bases, leaving 9 bases between them. The CDR3 totals 11 residues. Written as DNA, the CDR3 is TGTGCCAGCAGCGAGGGGTTTACGCAGTATTTT. This codes for CASSEGFTQYF.

The V gene is TRBV28, the J gene TRBJ1-2; a weak D match, TRBD1 (6 bases). Trimming took 7 bases from V and 8 from J, leaving 23 bases between them. Per germline, CDR1 MDHEN and CDR2 SYDVKM. The CDR3 consists of 15 residues. CDR3 DNA sequence: TGTGCCAGCACTCCAAACGGGGGGCGGCTTGGGGGCTACACCTTC. As protein: CASTPNGGRLGGYTF.

The chain has TRBV7-6 and TRBJ2-2; D gene unclear. Germline V gives CDR1 SGHVS, CDR2 FNYEAQ. CDR3 length equals 14 residues. The V and J ends lost 5 bases and 2 bases respectively, with 9 bases between them. The CDR3 DNA sequence: TGTGCCAGCAGCCCTACTTATAACACCGGGGAGCTGTTTTTT. Amino acids: CASSPTYNTGELFF.